This entry describes one T cell receptor beta chain. These data are taken from a study of T cell changes during pregnancy in multiple sclerosis. The method was immunoSEQ multiplex PCR; TCRdb's version includes in-frame clones alone and lacks a portion of them. The sample records approximately 92,000 clones, about 92% being singletons. The CDR3 runs to 13 residues. CDR1 is MDHEN and CDR2 is SYDVKM in the germline V gene. Trimming left V 7 bases short and J 3 bases short, with 12 bases between. This sequence was found in a female donor with multiple sclerosis, enrolled in a pregnancy study. The chain links TRBV28 to TRBJ1-1; D might be TRBD1 (6 bases). This specimen consisted of peripheral blood, obtained in the first trimester of pregnancy. CDR3 sequence: CASNIYRDTEAFF. Written as DNA, the CDR3 is TGTGCCAGCAATATATACAGGGACACTGAAGCTTTCTTT.